The TCR beta chain under discussion was sequenced for a study of vaccination and CD4 T cells after COVID-19. Study details: There were six male and four female convalescents, and two of them were Hispanic. The post-COVID sampling time was a median about 98 days after diagnosis, ranging from 35 to 161.

For this clonotype: As yet, its antigen is unknown.

Treatment noted: roughly ten-day PBMC culture with coronavirus spike peptide pools or control peptides (ViraFEST assay). Culture of approximately 2.1 million PBMCs per well took place with about 9.8 IU/ml IL-2 and 9 to 10 ug/ml peptide pools. This CDR3 region has 16 residues. Germline V gene lookup returns CDR1 SGHVS and CDR2 FNYEAQ. Between the trimmed V and J ends, which lost 4 bases and 5 bases, there was a span of 18 bases. The assay that was used to sequence DNA from cultured CD4+ T cells was the Oncomine TCR Beta short-read assay. TCRdb called the PCR reads again in MiXCR, with one record for every CDR3 protein. The sample carries some 4,000 distinct CDR3 sequences, roughly 45% recorded once. General study findings and limits: Counts of SARS-CoV-2-reactive clonotypes had a median that went from approximately 21 to 38, a nonsignificant change.

This sequence joins TRBV7-6 and TRBJ2-1; D possibly matches TRBD1 or TRBD2 (5 bases each). The sequence was obtained from a human donor who had recovered from COVID-19. Sequencing used CD4+ T cells from blood, cultured in vitro. The CDR3 nucleotides are TGTGCCAGCAGCTGGGAGCCCGGGGCTGGGAACAATGAGCAGTTCTTC. As protein: CASSWEPGAGNNEQFF.